The T cell receptor beta chain described here comes from a study of shared clonotypes between healthy human individuals. The investigators split CD4+ cells into a CD45RA+ naive subset and a CD45RA-negative memory subset. Clones were sequenced by immunoSEQ multiplex PCR, and TCRdb holds only the in-frame ones, with some missing. Here the sample spans around 340,000 clones, roughly 70% being singletons. The ends lost 4 bases at V and 8 bases at J; junction bases unmatched: 12. Per germline, CDR1 SGHRS and CDR2 YFSETQ. The CDR3 consists of 16 residues. V gene TRBV5-1 combines with J gene TRBJ2-1, with 10 bases matching TRBD2. This clonotype was sampled from a man under 40 in good health. Sequencing used memory CD4+ T cells sorted from blood. Subset indicated: CD45RA-negative fraction. As DNA, the CDR3 is TGCGCCAGCAGCCCTAGCGGGAGTGGTCTTAATGATGAGCAGTTCTTC. Translating gives CASSPSGSGLNDEQFF.